These 18 T cell receptor beta chains were all obtained from the same sample, sequenced in a study of blood T cell repertoires in COVID-19. Only in-frame clones appear in the TCRdb table, and some are missing; sequencing was by immunoSEQ multiplex PCR. The sample has about 160,000 clones; 80% are singletons. The sample was PBMCs or T cells enriched from blood (not recorded which). Receptors were obtained from a middle-aged man who had recovered from COVID-19.

Concerning this clone itself: Other DNA sequences within the sample encode an identical CDR3. In DNA, the CDR3 is TGTGCCAGCAGCTTAGACTACCTTTCCACAGATACGCAGTATTTT. This translates into CASSLDYLSTDTQYF. This chain joins TRBV7-2 and TRBJ2-3; D not resolved. V gave up 1 base and J gave up 2 bases, with 10 bases separating them. This CDR3 contains 15 residues. Germline CDR1 SGHTA, CDR2 FQGNSA.

The chain couples TRBV6-5 to TRBJ1-2; maybe TRBD1 (5 bases). The V and J ends lost 6 bases and 5 bases respectively, with 16 bases between them. The CDR3 runs 14 residues. CDR1 and CDR2 (germline): MNHEY, SVGAGI. The CDR3 sequence is CASSQQGGHYGYTF. The CDR3 region has the DNA TGTGCCAGCAGCCAGCAGGGAGGGCATTATGGCTACACCTTC.

This clone was counted between two and nine times. The chain is built from TRBV30 and TRBJ1-1; D is perhaps TRBD1 (6 bases). Germline assignment: CDR1 GTSNPN and CDR2 SVGIG (reference sequence). V was clipped by 1 base and J by 4 bases, with 19 bases between them. The length of the CDR3 is 16 residues. The CDR3 loop reads CAWSGRAGVSGTEAFF. The CDR3 region has the DNA TGTGCCTGGAGTGGTCGGGCAGGGGTCTCAGGCACTGAAGCTTTCTTT.

This clone has only one observation. The CDR3 DNA follows: TGCGCCAGCAGCCGGGCGGGACTAGCGGGGGCCTACAATGAGCAGTTCTTC. Its translation: CASSRAGLAGAYNEQFF. This chain uses TRBV4-1 with TRBJ2-1; 14 bases agree with TRBD2. Germline V gene data show CDR1 as MGHRA and CDR2 as YSYEKL. V trimming: 4 bases; J trimming: 2 bases; junction bases outside the gene matches: 4. The CDR3 extends over 17 amino acids.

The gene calls are TRBV2 and TRBJ1-4; D gene ambiguous. The V gene lost 7 bases and the J gene lost 5 bases, with 14 bases spanning the gap. The CDR3 length is 14 residues. Germline V lookup: CDR1 SNHLY, CDR2 FYNNEI. For the CDR3, the DNA is TGTGCCAGCACTTTCCGGGATCTGAATGAAAAACTGTTTTTT. Its protein product is CASTFRDLNEKLFF.

CDR3: CASSYSRREIYNEQFF. Here the CDR3 DNA reads TGTGCCAGCAGTTACTCGAGACGGGAGATATACAATGAGCAGTTCTTC. The chain employs TRBV6-5 and TRBJ2-1; D is perhaps TRBD2 (6 bases). CDR1 and CDR2 (germline): MNHEY, SVGAGI. The germline V and J ends were trimmed by 0 bases and 4 bases, with 13 bases remaining between them. There are 16 residues in the CDR3.

The chain employs TRBV14 and TRBJ1-1; no reliable D call. The germline V gene has CDR1 SGHDN and CDR2 FVKESK. The germline V and J ends were trimmed by 4 bases and 3 bases, with 12 bases remaining between them. This CDR3 has 14 amino acids. The CDR3 loop is CASSLGGSDTEAFF. Here the CDR3 DNA reads TGTGCCAGCAGCCTTGGTGGCAGCGACACTGAAGCTTTCTTT.

The sample holds a few counts of this clone. This chain links TRBV12-3 or TRBV12-4 with TRBJ1-2, with a weak D call TRBD1 (5 bases). Trimming took 3 bases from V and 5 from J, leaving 10 bases between them. The CDR3 runs 13 residues. In DNA, the CDR3 is TGTGCCAGCAGTTTCTTCCCAGGGTATGGCTACACCTTC. It encodes CASSFFPGYGYTF.

In this sample, this clone turned up a few times. The V gene is TRBV19, the J gene TRBJ1-3; no definite D call. Germline V lookup: CDR1 LNHDA, CDR2 SQIVND (reference sequence). CDR3 size: 12 residues. The V end was cut by 5 bases, the J end by 4 bases, with 6 bases between. The CDR3 reads CASSAQGNTIYF. As DNA, the CDR3 is TGTGCCAGTAGTGCACAGGGAAACACCATATATTTT.

This clone was recorded once. This chain links TRBV29-1 with TRBJ1-1; D remains ambiguous. The CDR3 is 13 amino acids. Trimming took 8 bases from V and 1 from J, leaving 14 bases between them. Germline assignment: CDR1 SQVTM and CDR2 ANQGSEA. The CDR3 DNA follows: TGCAGCCTATCGGAGGGAGGGAACACTGAAGCTTTCTTT. Residues: CSLSEGGNTEAFF.

V is TRBV7-9 and J is TRBJ1-3, with D perhaps matching TRBD1 (6 bases). The CDR3 covers 15 residues. The germline gives CDR1 SEHNR, CDR2 FQNEAQ (reference sequence). Trimming removed 0 bases at V and 8 bases at J, with 14 bases between. CDR3 in amino acids: CASSLAGAGLHTIYF. CDR3 DNA sequence: TGTGCCAGCAGCTTAGCGGGGGCTGGGCTGCACACCATATATTTT.

As DNA, the CDR3 is TGTGCCAGTAGTATGTCTCGGGGGACTGAAGCTTTCTTT. It translates to CASSMSRGTEAFF. The rearrangement joins TRBV19 to TRBJ1-1; weak D call: TRBD1 (5 bases). V gave up 3 bases and J gave up 5 bases, with 10 bases separating them. Germline assignment: CDR1 LNHDA and CDR2 SQIVND (reference sequence). The CDR3 is made up of 13 amino acids.

The chain couples TRBV2 to TRBJ2-2; tentative D call: TRBD2 (6 bases). CDR3 length: 15 residues. Germline CDR1 and CDR2: SNHLY and FYNNEI. The V end lost 4 bases, the J end lost 1 base, and 10 bases lay between the germline ends. DNA for the CDR3: TGTGCCAGCAGTGGGACCGGGGGGAACACCGGGGAGCTGTTTTTT. It encodes CASSGTGGNTGELFF.

This chain joins TRBV5-1 and TRBJ1-1; the match to TRBD1 covers 7 bases. The CDR3 length is 14 residues. After removal of 3 bases from V and 1 base from J, the junction contained 3 bases not matched to a gene. Germline V gene lookup returns CDR1 SGHRS and CDR2 YFSETQ. The CDR3 reads CASSSQGGNTEAFF. Here the CDR3 DNA reads TGCGCCAGCAGCTCCCAGGGGGGGAACACTGAAGCTTTCTTT.

This clone has only one observation. This chain uses TRBV4-2 with TRBJ1-5; no clear D gene. Germline V gives CDR1 LGHNA, CDR2 YNFKEQ. V was clipped by 0 bases and J by 6 bases, with 12 bases between them. The CDR3 is made up of 15 amino acids. The CDR3 nucleotides read TGTGCCAGCAGCCAAGATTACCACACCGCTCAGCCCCAGCATTTT. Its translation is CASSQDYHTAQPQHF.

CDR3 nucleotide sequence: TGCGCCAGCAGCGCGGGGCGCCCAGGTTACAATGAGCAGTTCTTC. This codes for CASSAGRPGYNEQFF. The chain is built from TRBV5-1 and TRBJ2-1; a possible D gene is TRBD2 (6 bases). Germline loops: CDR1 SGHRS, CDR2 YFSETQ. V dropped 4 bases and J dropped 4 bases, with 15 bases sitting between them. This CDR3 has 15 amino acids. Together with reference TRBV5-1 and TRBJ2-1, the CDR3 gives the full variable domain: KAGVTQTPRYLIKTRGQQVTLSCSPISGHRSVSWYQQTPGQGLQFLFEYFSETQRNKGNFPGRFSGRQFSNSRSEMNVSTLELGDSALYLCASSAGRPGYNEQFFGPGTRLTVL.

The CDR3 DNA is TGTGCCAGCAGCCAAGGGACAGGGACGAAGCAGTACTTC. Its translation is CASSQGTGTKQYF. The chain recombines TRBV14 with TRBJ2-7; 8 bases align to TRBD1. The CDR3 is 13 amino acids. J lost 8 bases, V lost 1 base, and 4 bases had no gene match. In germline, CDR1 is SGHDN, CDR2 FVKESK.

The chain joins TRBV2 to TRBJ1-6; possible D gene TRBD1, 6 bases. Germline V gene sequence: CDR1 SNHLY, CDR2 FYNNEI. Trimming stripped 6 bases from V and 2 bases from J, with 11 bases between. This CDR3 contains 15 residues. The CDR3, as DNA: TGTGCCAGCAGGCCAGGGACACCCTATAATTCACCCCTCCACTTT. It encodes CASRPGTPYNSPLHF.